These 2 T cell receptor beta chains were all obtained from the same sample, sequenced in a study of beta chain features in type 1 diabetes. Regarding the study as a whole: Shorter TCRB CDR3s, moderately but significantly so, marked every one of the four CD4+ subsets in Type 1 diabetes patients.

Reverse transcribing all isolated RNA meant expressed TCRB transcripts were sequenced. Only in-frame clones appear in the TCRdb table, and some are missing; sequencing was by immunoSEQ multiplex PCR. The sample includes 250,000 to 300,000 clones, approximately 25% of them seen just once. No antigen has been identified for these receptors. Source material: naive CD4+ T cells from blood. Every receptor here comes from a woman aged 25 to 39 with type 1 diabetes.

This chain joins TRBV14 and TRBJ2-1; no firm D call. Germline CDR1 and CDR2: SGHDN and FVKESK. The germline V and J ends were trimmed by 1 base and 3 bases, with 7 bases remaining between them. The CDR3 consists of 14 residues. The DNA for the CDR3 is TGTGCCAGCAGCCAAGCTCCCAGCTACAATGAGCAGTTCTTC. The encoded protein is CASSQAPSYNEQFF.

This rearrangement joins TRBV9 to TRBJ2-1, with D maybe TRBD1 (5 bases). CDR1 is SGDLS, CDR2 YYNGEE, per germline. The CDR3 is made up of 13 amino acids. V lost 0 bases, J lost 9 bases, and 10 bases lay in between. CDR3 coding DNA: TGTGCCAGCAGCGTAGGTTCCAGGGTTGAGCAGTTCTTC. Translated, it gives CASSVGSRVEQFF. The variable domain in full, with the rest retrieved from reference TRBV9 and TRBJ2-1, is DSGVTQTPKHLITATGQRVTLRCSPRSGDLSVYWYQQSLDQGLQFLIQYYNGEERAKGNILERFSAQQFPDLHSELNLSSLELGDSALYFCASSVGSRVEQFFGPGTRLTVL.